This passage covers 30 T cell receptor beta chains from one sample sequenced in a study of blood T cells in healthy people across ages. A second PCR of roughly 7 to 11 cycles used a sample-barcoded 5' primer and a J-beta primer mix. TCRdb reprocessed the 5' RACE reads via MiXCR and lists one record per CDR3 protein. In the table there are about 1.5 million distinct CDR3 sequences, approximately 43% of which are singletons. The sequenced material came from blood. These receptors all stem from a woman between 18 and 29 years old in good health.

The genes are TRBV11-2 and TRBJ2-3; 9 bases fit TRBD2. The CDR3 is made up of 17 amino acids. J was trimmed by 6 bases and V by 0 bases; bases with no gene match: 10. The germline CDR1 and CDR2 sequences are SGHAT and FQNNGV. The CDR3 region is CASSLDWFSTSGDTQYF. CDR3 nucleotide sequence: TGTGCCAGCAGCTTAGATTGGTTCTCGACTAGCGGTGATACGCAGTATTTT.

This chain joins TRBV9 and TRBJ2-1; 10 nucleotides line up with TRBD2. The J call is doubtful: the DNA matches TRBJ2-7 better. This CDR3 has 17 amino acids. CDR1 is SGDLS, CDR2 YYNGEE, per germline. DNA for the CDR3: TGTGCCAGCAGCCCTCGGGTAGCGGGGGGTACCTACAATGAGCAGTACTTC. Protein: CASSPRVAGGTYNEQYF.

The chain uses TRBV10-3 and TRBJ2-1, with TRBD1 as a possible D gene (6 bases). The J call is uncertain, as TRBJ2-7 better fits the DNA end. This CDR3 comprises 14 residues. The germline CDR1 and CDR2 sequences are ENHRY and SYGVKD. This chain's CDR3 is CAISDRSSYNEQYF. The CDR3 nucleotides are TGTGCCATCAGCGACAGGAGCTCCTACAATGAGCAGTACTTC.

The chain combines TRBV29-1 with TRBJ2-3; D is perhaps TRBD2 (6 bases). The CDR3 spans 13 residues. The germline V gene encodes CDR1 SQVTM and CDR2 ANQGSEA. The V end was cut by 7 bases, the J end by 2 bases, with 13 bases between. CDR3: CSGFGTFTDTQYF. CDR3 bases: TGCAGCGGCTTTGGGACTTTCACAGATACGCAGTATTTT.

This clonotype has only a few counts. J is TRBJ1-1 and V is TRBV6-1; 8 bases are shared with TRBD1. This CDR3 is 14 amino acids long. Germline V gives CDR1 MNHNS, CDR2 SASEGT. V gave up 5 bases and J gave up 4 bases; unmatched junction bases: 6. The CDR3 sequence is CASSSDRASTEAFF. CDR3 sequence (DNA): TGTGCCAGCAGTTCGGACAGGGCGAGCACTGAAGCTTTCTTT.

This clonotype was found a few times. The chain links TRBV6-2 or TRBV6-3 to TRBJ1-2, with TRBD1 matching over 12 bases. Germline CDR1 and CDR2: MNHEY and SVGEGT. The CDR3 consists of 16 residues. J gave up 4 bases and V 8 bases, and 11 bases lay outside the gene matches. The CDR3 bases are TGTGCCAGCGGGGCCACCGGGACAGGGGGCGTCTATGGCTACACCTTC. Translation gives CASGATGTGGVYGYTF.

This rearrangement joins TRBV4-1 to TRBJ2-5; D is perhaps TRBD1 or TRBD2 (5 bases each). Germline V gives CDR1 MGHRA, CDR2 YSYEKL. V lost 0 bases, J lost 4 bases, and 12 bases lay in between. This CDR3 spans 15 amino acids. CDR3 coding DNA: TGCGCCAGCAGCCAAGATCAGGGACCCGGAGAGACCCAGTACTTC. Protein product: CASSQDQGPGETQYF.

This clonotype was detected a few times. The V gene is TRBV15, the J gene TRBJ2-3, with a possible D match to TRBD1 (5 bases). The germline CDR1 and CDR2 sequences are LNHNV and YYDKDF (reference sequence). The V and J ends lost 7 bases and 5 bases respectively, with 13 bases between them. CDR3 length: 13 amino acids. This CDR3 is CATNIGQGDTQYF. Written as DNA, the CDR3 is TGTGCCACCAATATTGGGCAGGGAGATACGCAGTATTTT. Full variable domain (missing parts from reference TRBV15 and TRBJ2-3): DAMVIQNPRYQVTQFGKPVTLSCSQTLNHNVMYWYQQKSSQAPKLLFHYYDKDFNNEADTPDNFQSRRPNTSFCFLDIRSPGLGDTAMYLCATNIGQGDTQYFGPGTRLTVL.

This chain connects TRBV7-2 to TRBJ2-5; no firm D call. The CDR3 length is 15 residues. V shed 1 base and J shed 11 bases, with 20 bases lying between them. The germline gives CDR1 SGHTA, CDR2 FQGNSA. The CDR3 is CASSLVGSPRNEQYF. The CDR3 DNA sequence: TGTGCCAGCAGCTTAGTTGGTAGCCCTAGGAATGAGCAGTACTTC.

The CDR3 spells CASSLLQRDYGYTF. CDR3 sequence (DNA): TGTGCCAGCAGCTTACTGCAAAGGGACTATGGCTACACCTTC. This chain connects TRBV7-9 to TRBJ1-2; no definite D call. CDR3 length: 14 amino acids. From germline, CDR1 is SEHNR and CDR2 FQNEAQ (reference sequence). Trimming took off 2 bases at V and 3 bases at J, with 10 bases between the two ends.

This sequence joins TRBV20-1 and TRBJ1-1, with TRBD1 identical over 7 bases. With 6 bases clipped from V and 5 bases from J, the junction kept 12 bases outside the gene matches. The length of the CDR3 is 14 residues. Germline V CDR1 and CDR2: DFQATT, SNEGSKA (reference sequence). The CDR3 sequence is CSAVLTGRRTEAFF. The CDR3, as DNA: TGCAGTGCCGTCTTGACAGGGAGGCGTACTGAAGCTTTCTTT.

CDR3 sequence: CASSLDGWREQFF. CDR3 nucleotides: TGTGCCAGCAGCTTGGACGGTTGGAGGGAGCAGTTCTTC. V gene TRBV5-6 combines with J gene TRBJ2-1, with a possible D match to TRBD2 (5 bases). V was clipped by 0 bases and J by 10 bases, with 11 bases between them. Germline values: CDR1 SGHDT, CDR2 YYEEEE. This CDR3 is built from 13 residues. The full variable domain, completed using reference TRBV5-6 and TRBJ2-1, is DAGVTQSPTHLIKTRGQQVTLRCSPKSGHDTVSWYQQALGQGPQFIFQYYEEEERQRGNFPDRFSGHQFPNYSSELNVNALLLGDSALYLCASSLDGWREQFFGPGTRLTVL.

The chain joins TRBV7-2 to TRBJ1-3; maybe TRBD1 (5 bases). CDR3 size: 18 residues. The germline V gene encodes CDR1 SGHTA and CDR2 FQGNSA. V lost 1 base and J lost 7, with 23 bases in between. CDR3 nucleotide sequence: TGTGCCAGCAGCTTAGACGGGCTGGGGAGCCAGGGTTTGAACACCATATATTTT. The encoded protein is CASSLDGLGSQGLNTIYF. The full variable domain, with the rest looked up from reference TRBV7-2 and TRBJ1-3, is GAGVSQSPSNKVTEKGKDVELRCDPISGHTALYWYRQSLGQGLEFLIYFQGNSAPDKSGLPSDRFSAERTGGSVSTLTIQRTQQEDSAVYLCASSLDGLGSQGLNTIYFGEGSWLTVV.

The DNA of the CDR3 is TGTGCCACCAGTGAAACTAGCGGGCTTTATGAGCAGTACTTC. This codes for CATSETSGLYEQYF. The rearrangement joins TRBV24-1 to TRBJ2-5; 9 nucleotides align to TRBD2. The CDR3 is made up of 14 amino acids. Looked up from germline, CDR1 is KGHDR and CDR2 is SFDVKD. The J segment lost 11 bases and the V segment lost 4 bases, leaving 10 bases of the junction unmatched.

This clonotype has just a few counts. V gene TRBV20-1 combines with J gene TRBJ1-1; D unclear. The CDR3 totals 13 residues. Germline lookup yields CDR1 DFQATT and CDR2 SNEGSKA (reference sequence). V lost 0 bases and J 3 bases, leaving 8 bases between the germline ends. The CDR3 nucleotides are TGCAGTGCTAGAGATGCCCGGCACACTGAAGCTTTCTTT. As protein: CSARDARHTEAFF.

This clonotype has just a few counts. The CDR3: CASSQETGTLGNEKLFF. In DNA form, the CDR3 reads TGCGCCAGCAGCCAAGAAACAGGGACATTAGGGAATGAAAAACTGTTTTTT. The J gene is TRBJ1-4, the V gene TRBV4-1; possibly TRBD1 for D (6 bases). Germline V gene sequence: CDR1 MGHRA, CDR2 YSYEKL. The CDR3 contains 17 residues. Between the trimmed V and J ends, which lost 0 bases and 5 bases, there was a span of 16 bases.

This chain joins TRBV7-9 and TRBJ1-2; 7 nucleotides agree with TRBD1. The CDR3 contains 17 residues. Germline values: CDR1 SEHNR, CDR2 FQNEAQ (reference sequence). The V and J ends lost 5 bases and 4 bases, in that order; junction bases with no gene match: 16. In DNA, the CDR3 is TGTGCCAGCAGCCCGGGACAGCGGGGCCAAGGGATCTATGGCTACACCTTC. Protein: CASSPGQRGQGIYGYTF.

The chain combines TRBV10-3 with TRBJ2-3, with no clear D. Per the germline V gene, CDR1 is ENHRY and CDR2 is SYGVKD. This CDR3 has 13 residues. The V end was cut by 2 bases, the J end by 4 bases, with 7 bases between. CDR3 DNA: TGTGCCATCAGTGAGAGGGCCCCAGATACGCAGTATTTT. Its protein is CAISERAPDTQYF.

Comments on this clonotype: A read error may be the cause here, since a much bigger clone is one base away. The chain is built from TRBV29-1 and TRBJ2-6; TRBD1 agrees at 7 bases. Germline V lookup: CDR1 SQVTM, CDR2 ANQGSEA. The CDR3 is 12 amino acids. CDR3 loop: CSVVEGANVPTF. The DNA for the CDR3 is TGCAGCGTTGTAGAGGGGGCCAACGTCCCGACTTTC.

This sequence joins TRBV12-3 or TRBV12-4 and TRBJ2-2; tentative D call: TRBD1 (5 bases). V lost 7 bases and J lost 3, with 18 bases in between. This CDR3 spans 16 amino acids. The CDR3 reads CASIRSRVQYTGELFF. For the CDR3, the DNA is TGTGCCAGCATCAGATCCAGGGTTCAGTACACCGGGGAGCTGTTTTTT.

This clonotype was seen more than once but under ten times. The chain combines TRBV12-3 or TRBV12-4 with TRBJ1-5, with D maybe TRBD1 (6 bases). V was trimmed by 2 bases and J by 5 bases, leaving 13 bases between them. The CDR3 has 15 amino acids. The CDR3 loop reads CASSLFQGLDQPQHF. CDR3 nucleotides: TGTGCCAGCAGTTTATTCCAGGGGTTGGATCAGCCCCAGCATTTT.

The chain links TRBV4-1 to TRBJ1-2, with TRBD1 as a possible D gene (6 bases). Trimming took 3 bases from V and 4 from J, leaving 9 bases between them. Germline CDR1 and CDR2: MGHRA and YSYEKL. The CDR3 covers 13 residues. Written as DNA, the CDR3 is TGCGCCAGCAGCCAGGGGGCTGTCTATGGCTACACCTTC. It encodes CASSQGAVYGYTF.

This clonotype was found a few times. The rearrangement uses TRBV20-1 and TRBJ1-6; 9 positions match TRBD1. The CDR3 loop spans 13 amino acids. After removal of 6 bases from V and 8 bases from J, the junction contained 5 bases not matched to a gene. The germline gives CDR1 DFQATT, CDR2 SNEGSKA (reference sequence). The CDR3 is CSAGQGLYSPLHF. The CDR3 region has the DNA TGCAGTGCCGGACAGGGGTTGTATTCACCCCTCCACTTT.

The rearrangement links TRBV5-1 to TRBJ1-4; D is perhaps TRBD1 (6 bases). Trimming removed 6 bases at V and 6 bases at J, with 15 bases between. The length of the CDR3 is 14 residues. The V gene's germline CDR1 is SGHRS and CDR2 YFSETQ. CDR3 nucleotides: TGCGCCAGCACTCCGGGACCAGGGGATGAAAAACTGTTTTTT. This translates into CASTPGPGDEKLFF.

This sequence joins TRBV11-2 and TRBJ1-2, with 7 bases matching TRBD1. J gave up 1 base and V 5 bases, and 7 bases lay outside the gene matches. Per germline, CDR1 SGHAT and CDR2 FQNNGV. The CDR3 covers 15 residues. The DNA of the CDR3 is TGTGCCAGCAGCACAACCGGGACAGTTAACTATGGCTACACCTTC. Protein sequence: CASSTTGTVNYGYTF.

The rearrangement links TRBV11-2 to TRBJ2-3; D may match TRBD1 or TRBD2 (5 bases each). Per the germline V gene, CDR1 is SGHAT and CDR2 is FQNNGV. V gave up 2 bases and J gave up 4 bases, with 13 bases separating them. This CDR3 is built from 15 residues. CDR3 DNA sequence: TGTGCCAGCAGCTTAACGCAGGGACGGGCAGATACGCAGTATTTT. This sequence encodes CASSLTQGRADTQYF.

The chain has TRBV27 and TRBJ1-2, with 7 bases matching TRBD1. Germline V lookup: CDR1 MNHEY, CDR2 SMNVEV (reference sequence). This CDR3 contains 16 residues. The junction had 15 bases not matched to a gene; V was cut back by 6 bases and J by 5 bases. This CDR3 is CASRGDSLSGWYGYTF. As DNA, the CDR3 is TGTGCCAGCAGGGGGGACAGCCTCTCAGGGTGGTATGGCTACACCTTC.

The rearrangement uses TRBV7-9 and TRBJ2-5, with no clear D. CDR1 is SEHNR and CDR2 is FQNEAQ in the germline V gene (reference sequence). With 5 bases removed from V and 2 bases from J, the gap between germline ends came to 12 bases. This CDR3 is built from 14 residues. In nucleotides, the CDR3 is TGTGCCAGCAGCCCTCGGCCTGATCAAGAGACCCAGTACTTC. Translated, it gives CASSPRPDQETQYF.

The V call is TRBV11-2, the J call TRBJ2-1; TRBD2 aligns across 11 bases. Per the germline V gene, CDR1 is SGHAT and CDR2 is FQNNGV. V gave up 5 bases and J gave up 0 bases; unmatched junction bases: 18. This CDR3 is 21 amino acids long. As DNA, the CDR3 is TGTGCCAGCAGCGCAGGCCCCACCCCGGGACTAGCGGATCTCTCCTACAATGAGCAGTTCTTC. Residues: CASSAGPTPGLADLSYNEQFF.

In its sample, this clonotype was seen once. The rearrangement links TRBV27 to TRBJ1-1; D perhaps matches TRBD1 (6 bases). In germline, CDR1 is MNHEY, CDR2 SMNVEV (reference sequence). The V and J ends lost 3 bases and 4 bases respectively, with 18 bases between them. CDR3 length: 16 residues. The CDR3 region has the DNA TGTGCCAGCAGTTTTGTAGGTCAGGGGCCGTTCACTGAAGCTTTCTTT. It yields the protein CASSFVGQGPFTEAFF.